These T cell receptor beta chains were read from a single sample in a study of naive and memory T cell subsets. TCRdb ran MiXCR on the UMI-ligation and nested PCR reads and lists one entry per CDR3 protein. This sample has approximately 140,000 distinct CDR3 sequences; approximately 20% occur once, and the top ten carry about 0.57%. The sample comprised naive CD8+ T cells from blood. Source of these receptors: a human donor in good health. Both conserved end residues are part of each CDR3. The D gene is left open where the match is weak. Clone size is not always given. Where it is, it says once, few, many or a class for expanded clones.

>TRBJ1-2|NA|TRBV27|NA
CVSSLVPEAHGYTF
TGTGTCAGCAGTTTAGTCCCCGAGGCCCATGGCTACACCTTC
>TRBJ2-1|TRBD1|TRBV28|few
CASREQGIYNEQFF
TGTGCCAGCAGAGAACAGGGGATCTACAATGAGCAGTTCTTC
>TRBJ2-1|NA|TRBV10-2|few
CASSYSSDGEQFF
TGCGCCAGCAGTTATTCCTCGGACGGGGAGCAGTTCTTC
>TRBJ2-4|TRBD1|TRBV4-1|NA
CASSQEEQGFAGDIQYF
TGCGCCAGCAGCCAAGAGGAACAGGGGTTCGCCGGGGACATTCAGTACTTC
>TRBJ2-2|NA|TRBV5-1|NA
CASSYGVPNTGELFF
TGCGCCAGCAGCTACGGGGTCCCGAACACCGGGGAGCTGTTTTTT
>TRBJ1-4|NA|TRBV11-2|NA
CASSLVGDPHTDEKLFF
TGTGCCAGCAGCTTAGTAGGGGACCCTCATACGGATGAAAAACTGTTTTTT
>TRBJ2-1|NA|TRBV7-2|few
CASIPGLNYNEQFF
TGTGCCAGCATACCGGGACTCAACTACAATGAGCAGTTCTTC
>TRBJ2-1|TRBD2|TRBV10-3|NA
CAISELAGVNNEQFF
TGTGCCATCAGTGAGCTAGCGGGAGTCAACAATGAGCAGTTCTTC
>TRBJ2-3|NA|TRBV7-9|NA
CASSHPDTQYF
TGTGCCAGCAGCCATCCGGATACGCAGTATTTT
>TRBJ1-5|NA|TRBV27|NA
CASSPPGVQPQHF
TGTGCCAGCAGTCCCCCAGGGGTGCAGCCCCAGCATTTT
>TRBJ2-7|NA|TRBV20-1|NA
CSARGPLRTYEQYF
TGCAGTGCTAGGGGACCCCTAAGAACCTACGAGCAGTACTTC
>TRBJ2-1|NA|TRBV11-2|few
CASTPSGPSYNEQFF
TGTGCCAGCACCCCATCCGGGCCGTCCTACAATGAGCAGTTCTTC
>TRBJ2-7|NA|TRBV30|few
CAWGTPYEQYF
TGTGCCTGGGGGACGCCCTACGAGCAGTACTTC
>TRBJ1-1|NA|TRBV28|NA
CASSWDNPLDTEAFF
TGTGCCAGCAGCTGGGACAACCCACTGGACACTGAAGCTTTCTTT
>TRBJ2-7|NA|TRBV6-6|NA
CASSYWGSGYEQYF
TGTGCCAGCAGTTATTGGGGTTCTGGGTACGAGCAGTACTTC
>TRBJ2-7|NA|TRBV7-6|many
CASSPGTDLSYEQYF
TGTGCCAGCAGCCCCGGGACTGACCTCTCCTACGAGCAGTACTTC
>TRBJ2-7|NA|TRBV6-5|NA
CASSYRGAIPYTYEQYF
TGTGCCAGCAGTTACAGGGGCGCCATCCCCTACACCTACGAGCAGTACTTC
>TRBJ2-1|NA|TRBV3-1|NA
CASSQVGGNEQFF
TGTGCCAGCAGCCAAGTGGGGGGCAATGAGCAGTTCTTC
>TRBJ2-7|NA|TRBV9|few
CASSVGTAITYEQYF
TGTGCCAGCAGCGTAGGAACAGCGATTACCTACGAGCAGTACTTC
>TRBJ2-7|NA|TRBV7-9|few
CASSPGVGIPYEQYF
TGTGCCAGCAGTCCAGGGGTGGGGATCCCCTACGAGCAGTACTTC
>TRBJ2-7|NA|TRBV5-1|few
CASSSRQGGYEQYF
TGCGCCAGCAGCTCCCGCCAGGGGGGCTACGAGCAGTACTTC
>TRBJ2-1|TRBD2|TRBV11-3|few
CASSSSAGGDLSSYNEQFF
TGTGCCAGCAGCTCCTCAGCGGGAGGTGACTTGAGCTCCTACAATGAGCAGTTCTTC
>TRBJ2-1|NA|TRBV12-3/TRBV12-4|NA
CASSLVEADNNEQFF
TGTGCCAGCAGTTTAGTGGAAGCCGATAACAATGAGCAGTTCTTC
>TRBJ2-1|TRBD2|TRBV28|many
CASSFPGTSGNNEQFF
TGTGCCAGCAGTTTCCCAGGGACTAGCGGGAACAATGAGCAGTTCTTC
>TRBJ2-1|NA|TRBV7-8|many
CASSLLSATRSYNEQFF
TGTGCCAGCAGTCTCCTGTCGGCTACTCGCTCCTACAATGAGCAGTTCTTC
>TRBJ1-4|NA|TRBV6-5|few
CASSYNSNEKLFF
TGTGCCAGCAGTTACAATAGTAATGAAAAACTGTTTTTT
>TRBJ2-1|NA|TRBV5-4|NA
CASSLGGSASGEQFF
TGTGCCAGCAGCTTGGGAGGGAGCGCTTCGGGGGAGCAGTTCTTC
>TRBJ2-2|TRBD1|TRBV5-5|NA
CASRGQGSAAGELFF
TGTGCCAGCAGAGGACAGGGATCTGCAGCCGGGGAGCTGTTTTTT